These 27 T cell receptor beta chains share one sample of origin, sequenced in a study of blood T cell repertoires in COVID-19. Assay: immunoSEQ multiplex PCR; the TCRdb copy retains only in-frame clones and omits some. This table holds about 230,000 clones, 80% to 90% found once. Sequencing was carried out using peripheral blood. The receptors were gathered from a man at least 80 years old with acute or convalescent COVID-19.

Worth noting for this clone: A clone one base away is much larger, so this may be a read error. This sample includes further DNA sequences coding for the same CDR3. This chain uses TRBV5-1 with TRBJ1-5; D perhaps matches TRBD1 (5 bases). Germline V gene sequence: CDR1 SGHRS, CDR2 YFSETQ. This CDR3 region has 15 residues. The germline V and J ends were trimmed by 0 bases and 0 bases, with 7 bases remaining between them. The CDR3 sequence is CASSLEGDSNQPQHF. In DNA, the CDR3 is TGCGCCAGCAGCTTGGAAGGGGATAGCAATCAGCCCCAGCATTTT.

J is TRBJ2-3 and V is TRBV9; tentative D call: TRBD1 (5 bases). Germline CDR1 reads SGDLS; CDR2 reads YYNGEE. The CDR3 extends over 15 amino acids. V was trimmed by 3 bases and J by 6 bases, leaving 17 bases between them. CDR3 nucleotides: TGTGCCAGCAGCGCCCGACAGTCACAGTGGGATACGCAGTATTTT. This translates into CASSARQSQWDTQYF. Supplemented by reference TRBV9 and TRBJ2-3, the full variable domain reads DSGVTQTPKHLITATGQRVTLRCSPRSGDLSVYWYQQSLDQGLQFLIQYYNGEERAKGNILERFSAQQFPDLHSELNLSSLELGDSALYFCASSARQSQWDTQYFGPGTRLTVL.

The rearrangement links TRBV2 to TRBJ1-1, with 9 bases identical to TRBD1. The V gene end was trimmed by 4 bases and the J gene end by 6 bases; junction bases not matched to a gene: 6. The CDR3 totals 14 residues. Germline V lookup: CDR1 SNHLY, CDR2 FYNNEI. The CDR3 DNA reads as TGTGCCAGCAGTGTACAGGGGGCGCCTTCTGAAGCTTTCTTT. Translated, it gives CASSVQGAPSEAFF.

The chain links TRBV5-1 to TRBJ2-7; TRBD1 aligns across 7 bases. J was trimmed by 2 bases and V by 9 bases; bases with no gene match: 8. Germline V lookup: CDR1 SGHRS, CDR2 YFSETQ. The CDR3 is 13 residues long. The CDR3 sequence: CATSTGPTYEQYF. The CDR3 DNA is TGCGCCACCTCGACAGGGCCAACCTACGAGCAGTACTTC.

The chain joins TRBV28 to TRBJ1-3; D not certain. Trimming took 3 bases from V and 2 from J, leaving 8 bases between them. Per germline, CDR1 MDHEN and CDR2 SYDVKM. This CDR3 has 14 residues. CDR3 region: CASSLGSPGNTIYF. DNA of the CDR3: TGTGCCAGCAGTTTGGGCAGTCCTGGAAACACCATATATTTT.

This clone showed up just once. The chain uses TRBV9 and TRBJ2-1; TRBD1 matches at 10 bases. With V trimmed by 4 bases and J by 7 bases, 8 bases remained unmatched. Germline V gene lookup returns CDR1 SGDLS and CDR2 YYNGEE. The CDR3 consists of 15 residues. CDR3 protein: CASSRQGQGMNEQFF. The DNA of the CDR3 is TGTGCCAGCAGCCGCCAGGGACAGGGGATGAATGAGCAGTTCTTC.

This chain links TRBV11-3 with TRBJ1-6; 8 nucleotides agree with TRBD1. CDR3 length equals 13 residues. V lost 5 bases, J lost 7 bases, and 1 base stayed unmatched. Germline values: CDR1 SGHNT, CDR2 YENEEA. The CDR3 reads CASSQGANSPLHF. CDR3 nucleotide sequence: TGTGCCAGCAGCCAGGGGGCCAATTCACCCCTCCACTTT. Supplemented by reference TRBV11-3 and TRBJ1-6, the full variable domain reads EAGVVQSPRYKIIEKKQPVAFWCNPISGHNTLYWYLQNLGQGPELLIRYENEEAVDDSQLPKDRFSAERLKGVDSTLKIQPAELGDSAVYLCASSQGANSPLHFGNGTRLTVT.

This chain links TRBV5-4 with TRBJ1-3; TRBD1 matches at 7 bases. V shed 3 bases, J shed 0 bases, and the junction held 9 bases outside the gene matches. The CDR3 is made up of 17 amino acids. CDR1 and CDR2 (germline): SGHNT, YYREEE (reference sequence). CDR3 region: CASSSITGQRSGNTIYF. The CDR3 nucleotides read TGTGCCAGCAGCTCCATCACGGGACAGCGCTCTGGAAACACCATATATTTT.

The V gene is TRBV28, the J gene TRBJ2-7, with D perhaps TRBD2 (6 bases). The germline V gene encodes CDR1 MDHEN and CDR2 SYDVKM. Deletions cut 4 bases from V and 0 bases from J, with 13 bases between. This CDR3 region has 15 residues. CDR3 in DNA: TGTGCCAGCAGTTCCCCGGGGGTTCTCTCCTACGAGCAGTACTTC. Amino acid sequence: CASSSPGVLSYEQYF.

The rearrangement uses TRBV15 and TRBJ2-5; no reliable D call. The CDR3 is 13 amino acids. Germline V gene data show CDR1 as LNHNV and CDR2 as YYDKDF (reference sequence). V dropped 1 base and J dropped 4 bases, with 7 bases sitting between them. This CDR3 is CATSRAPVETQYF. The CDR3, as DNA: TGTGCCACCAGCAGAGCTCCGGTAGAGACCCAGTACTTC.

The table lists this clone with a count of one. The chain is built from TRBV9 and TRBJ2-5; 7 nucleotides align to TRBD1. Unmatched junction bases numbered 9, after V lost 3 bases and J lost 1 base. The CDR3 covers 16 residues. Germline V gives CDR1 SGDLS, CDR2 YYNGEE. The CDR3 spells CASSAAGTARQETQYF. The DNA of the CDR3 is TGTGCCAGCAGCGCAGCCGGGACAGCCCGCCAAGAGACCCAGTACTTC.

This chain joins TRBV27 and TRBJ2-1, with 9 bases fitting TRBD1. This CDR3 is built from 16 residues. The J segment lost 6 bases and the V segment lost 6 bases, leaving 12 bases of the junction unmatched. Germline lookup yields CDR1 MNHEY and CDR2 SMNVEV (reference sequence). The CDR3 coding sequence is TGTGCCAGCAGGGTACGAGGACAGGGGTTAACCAATGAGCAGTTCTTC. It is translated as CASRVRGQGLTNEQFF.

The chain recombines TRBV28 with TRBJ2-7; D is unclear. The CDR3 has 12 amino acids. Germline V gives CDR1 MDHEN, CDR2 SYDVKM. The germline V and J ends were trimmed by 3 bases and 2 bases, with 5 bases remaining between them. In DNA, the CDR3 is TGTGCCAGCAGTTTTAACACCTACGAGCAGTACTTC. As protein: CASSFNTYEQYF. The variable domain in full, with the rest retrieved from reference TRBV28 and TRBJ2-7, is DVKVTQSSRYLVKRTGEKVFLECVQDMDHENMFWYRQDPGLGLRLIYFSYDVKMKEKGDIPEGYSVSREKKERFSLILESASTNQTSMYLCASSFNTYEQYFGPGTRLTVT.

The chain combines TRBV10-2 with TRBJ1-5; D not resolved. The V gene lost 1 base and the J gene lost 9 bases, with 10 bases spanning the gap. CDR1 and CDR2 from the germline V gene are WSHSY and SAAADI. CDR3 length: 13 amino acids. The CDR3 DNA is TGCGCCAGCAGTGAGTGGGCCGCTACGCCCCAGCATTTT. It codes for CASSEWAATPQHF.

This clone has a handful of counts. The chain recombines TRBV11-2 with TRBJ2-1, with 13 bases fitting TRBD2. Looked up from germline, CDR1 is SGHAT and CDR2 is FQNNGV. The CDR3 covers 17 residues. The ends lost 4 bases at V and 5 bases at J; junction bases unmatched: 8. The CDR3 spells CASSSFRGLAGDNEQFF. The DNA for the CDR3 is TGTGCCAGCAGCTCCTTCAGAGGACTAGCGGGAGACAATGAGCAGTTCTTC. The whole variable domain, remainder taken from reference TRBV11-2 and TRBJ2-1, is EAGVAQSPRYKIIEKRQSVAFWCNPISGHATLYWYQQILGQGPKLLIQFQNNGVVDDSQLPKDRFSAERLKGVDSTLKIQPAKLEDSAVYLCASSSFRGLAGDNEQFFGPGTRLTVL.

The chain has TRBV5-1 and TRBJ2-3; 14 bases map to TRBD2. This CDR3 spans 19 amino acids. V shed 4 bases and J 3 bases; nucleotides not matched to a gene: 13. Looked up from germline, CDR1 is SGHRS and CDR2 is YFSETQ. CDR3 DNA sequence: TGCGCCAGCAGCCCTGGACGGGGACTAGCGGGAGCGGCGACAGATACGCAGTATTTT. Protein sequence: CASSPGRGLAGAATDTQYF.

Only one count was recorded for this clone. CDR3 DNA: TGTGCCAGCAGTTTATCGGGACTAGCCTCCGGGGAGCTGTTTTTT. Protein sequence: CASSLSGLASGELFF. This chain connects TRBV27 to TRBJ2-2; 9 bases are shared with TRBD2. Germline V CDR1 and CDR2: MNHEY, SMNVEV (reference sequence). V dropped 0 bases and J dropped 6; count of bases not matched to a gene: 2. The CDR3 totals 15 residues.

This chain uses TRBV6-5 with TRBJ2-7; D remains ambiguous. Germline CDR1 MNHEY, CDR2 SVGAGI. The CDR3 length is 12 residues. V lost 8 bases to trimming and J lost 2 bases, with 10 bases between them. CDR3 DNA: TGTGCCAGCGGTCGCCTAGCCTACGAGCAGTACTTC. Translating gives CASGRLAYEQYF.

The chain employs TRBV7-8 and TRBJ2-2, with D maybe TRBD2 (6 bases). The CDR3 contains 16 residues. Germline V lookup: CDR1 SGHVS, CDR2 FQNEAQ. Trimming removed 4 bases at V and 1 base at J, with 13 bases between. DNA of the CDR3: TGTGCCAGCAGCTCCCAGCGGGCCAGGAACACCGGGGAGCTGTTTTTT. Its translation is CASSSQRARNTGELFF.

This rearrangement joins TRBV9 to TRBJ2-3; D unresolved. This CDR3 is 14 amino acids long. V dropped 0 bases and J dropped 2 bases, with 7 bases sitting between them. Germline loops: CDR1 SGDLS, CDR2 YYNGEE. Here the CDR3 reads CASSVVGNTDTQYF. The CDR3 coding sequence is TGTGCCAGCAGCGTAGTGGGCAACACAGATACGCAGTATTTT.

This clone has a single count. J is TRBJ2-7 and V is TRBV27; 7 positions agree with TRBD1. The V gene end was trimmed by 0 bases and the J gene end by 0 bases; junction bases not matched to a gene: 8. CDR1 is MNHEY, CDR2 SMNVEV, per germline (reference sequence). The CDR3 contains 17 residues. CDR3 residues: CASSLSNRPGGSYEQYF. The CDR3 DNA reads as TGTGCCAGCAGTTTATCGAATCGGCCAGGGGGCTCCTACGAGCAGTACTTC.

V usage is TRBV5-8 and J usage is TRBJ1-2, with D perhaps matching TRBD1 (5 bases). From germline, CDR1 is SGHTS and CDR2 YDEGEE. The CDR3 is made up of 15 amino acids. The V and J ends lost 2 bases and 3 bases respectively, with 14 bases between them. The CDR3 here is CASSLNSLQDYGYTF. The CDR3 nucleotides read TGTGCCAGCAGCTTAAACTCCCTACAGGACTATGGCTACACCTTC.

This rearrangement joins TRBV7-9 to TRBJ1-1; 8 nucleotides align to TRBD1. Germline assignment: CDR1 SEHNR and CDR2 FQNEAQ (reference sequence). The CDR3 is 14 residues long. Unmatched junction bases numbered 3, after V lost 5 bases and J lost 1 base. The CDR3 region is CASSLGQENTEAFF. DNA of the CDR3: TGTGCCAGCAGCCTGGGACAGGAGAACACTGAAGCTTTCTTT.

The chain uses TRBV3-1 (or the pseudogene TRBV3-2) and TRBJ2-7; TRBD2 aligns across 11 bases. From germline, CDR1 is LGHDT and CDR2 YNNKEL (reference sequence). Germline trimming cut 4 bases from V and 4 bases from J; bases unmatched to any gene: 9. CDR3 size: 16 residues. The CDR3 sequence is CASSPNRLAGSYEQYF. CDR3 DNA sequence: TGTGCCAGCAGCCCCAACCGACTAGCGGGAAGTTACGAGCAGTACTTC.

V gene TRBV29-1 combines with J gene TRBJ1-1; D unresolved. The CDR3 is 13 residues long. V was trimmed by 7 bases and J by 1 base, leaving 13 bases between them. From germline, CDR1 is SQVTM and CDR2 ANQGSEA. CDR3 DNA: TGCAGCGCTTGGGTCACAGAGAACACTGAAGCTTTCTTT. Protein sequence: CSAWVTENTEAFF.

This clone showed up just once. Here the CDR3 DNA reads TGTGCCAGCAGTTCCTACTATGGCTACACCTTC. This codes for CASSSYYGYTF. This chain uses TRBV28 with TRBJ1-2; D call uncertain. Deletions cut 4 bases from V and 3 bases from J, with 3 bases between. The CDR3 loop spans 11 amino acids. In germline, CDR1 is MDHEN, CDR2 SYDVKM.

V is TRBV30 and J is TRBJ2-7, with a weak D call TRBD1 (5 bases). The CDR3 is 13 amino acids. Trimming removed 4 bases from V and 8 bases from J, with 18 bases in between. Germline CDR1 reads GTSNPN; CDR2 reads SVGIG (reference sequence). CDR3 loop: CAWMPRESTKQYF. In DNA, the CDR3 is TGTGCCTGGATGCCCAGGGAAAGTACGAAGCAGTACTTC.